This is a list of T cell receptor beta chains from one sample in a study of long-term antiretroviral therapy in people with HIV. The method was immunoSEQ multiplex PCR; TCRdb's version includes in-frame clones alone and lacks a portion of them. The sample lists over 7,000 clones; roughly 80% were seen once. This sample comprised unsorted PBMCs, obtained 0.1 years after starting antiretroviral therapy. Source of these receptors: a man between 40 and 49 years old with HIV. The conserved cysteine and the conserved F or W are not part of the CDR3 here. Where a row states a size, it is once, few, many or the class of an expanded clone; other rows omit it.

TRBJ1-5	-	TRBV5-1	ASSLAGHNQPQH
TRBJ1-5	once	TRBV6-6	ASSYVKGSHQPQH
TRBJ1-2	-	TRBV6-1	ASSEIGGRGSYGYT
TRBJ2-5	once	TRBV10-3	AISENQETQY
TRBJ1-3	-	TRBV23-1	ASSHGASSSGNTIY
TRBJ1-4	-	TRBV2	ATGGAPEKLF
TRBJ1-1	-	TRBV5-1	ASSVTRDRVTEAF
TRBJ2-4	-	TRBV7-9	ASSPETGAKNIQY
TRBJ1-1	-	TRBV30	AWSVQTGTNTEAF
TRBJ1-2	-	TRBV9	ASSSSGTGVDYGYT
TRBJ1-1	-	TRBV6-5	ASSYGANMNTEAF
TRBJ2-3	-	TRBV5-6	ASSPFAGSTDTQY
TRBJ1-2	-	TRBV25-1	ASTGGGGTPYGYT
TRBJ2-3	-	TRBV4-3	ASSPSQRSTDTQY
TRBJ1-6	-	TRBV27	ASTLDRESNSPLH
TRBJ1-2	-	TRBV7-2	ASSDEGTGPPWGYT
TRBJ1-1	-	TRBV28	ASSLGGSGNTEAF
TRBJ2-1	-	TRBV5-1	ASSLGGSGVNEQF
TRBJ2-1	-	TRBV18	ASSPGSYEQF
TRBJ1-1	-	TRBV18	ASSPQGGTEAF
TRBJ2-7	-	TRBV6-6	ASLGQGRYEQY
TRBJ1-1	-	TRBV7-2	ASSPQGAISEAF
TRBJ1-3	-	TRBV5-5	ASSLSGPGNTIY
TRBJ1-3	-	TRBV5-6	ASSLRRDGSGNTIY
TRBJ2-1	-	TRBV5-8	ASSLGPDDEQF
TRBJ1-2	-	TRBV29-1	SVNRDHGYT
TRBJ2-7	once	TRBV2	ASSLGQGEFYEQY
TRBJ2-7	-	TRBV6-6	ASSSPSYEQY
TRBJ1-4	-	TRBV5-4	ASSLDRNEKLF
TRBJ2-1	-	TRBV11-2	ASSPLSGGYYNEQF
TRBJ2-2	-	TRBV7-2	ASSRSGSNTGELF
TRBJ1-2	-	TRBV5-4	ASSFGQVYGYT
TRBJ2-7	-	TRBV5-1	ASSLGVPGTYEQY
TRBJ1-5	-	TRBV15	ATSRKGQGSQPQH
TRBJ2-7	-	TRBV5-4	ASSPAPGTSGVSSYEQY
TRBJ2-3	-	TRBV10-3	AISVDSGASTDTQY
TRBJ1-2	-	TRBV6-1	ASSDTLTGGYT
TRBJ1-5	-	TRBV7-2	ASSEWDRGLNQPQH
TRBJ1-2	few	TRBV5-6	ASSFRRGLYGYT
TRBJ1-2	-	TRBV5-5	ASSLDRGGYT
TRBJ2-2	once	TRBV5-4	ASSPSGGGTGELF
TRBJ1-2	-	TRBV5-6	ASSPLRGTAYRIYGYT
TRBJ2-7	-	TRBV7-2	ASSSGQVNEQY
TRBJ1-1	-	TRBV10-1	ASSVGRGNTEAF
TRBJ1-4	-	TRBV13	ASSLRMEEKLF
TRBJ2-7	-	TRBV5-1	ASSTVSSYEQY
TRBJ1-1	-	TRBV5-6	ASSLKDSPNTEAF
TRBJ2-5	-	TRBV20-1	SARTGGAMY
TRBJ1-1	-	TRBV30	AWSPGTGMNTEAF
TRBJ2-1	large	TRBV4-3	ASSQGSGLGNEQF
TRBJ1-1	-	TRBV6-1	ASSYRGPNTEAF
TRBJ1-6	-	TRBV27	ASSLYRGGSPLH
TRBJ1-1	-	TRBV6-1	ASRDPVRGNTEAF
TRBJ2-7	-	TRBV7-9	ASSSRKWGLTFPYEQY